These 9 T cell receptor beta chains share one sample of origin, sequenced in a study of T cells in Graves' hyperthyroidism and ophthalmopathy. RNA transcripts served as the template for amplifying TCR beta CDR3 regions. First-round RT-PCR targeting the TCR CDR3 was performed with the HTBI primer set. TCRdb reprocessed the multiplex PCR reads via MiXCR and lists one record per CDR3 protein. The sample has about 360,000 distinct CDR3 sequences, roughly 14% seen once. Material for sequencing was blood. The origin of the receptors is a man between 25 and 39 years old with Graves' hyperthyroidism that later progressed to Graves' ophthalmopathy.

This clonotype occurred many times. The chain employs TRBV27 and TRBJ2-2; the match to TRBD1 covers 8 bases. CDR3 size: 14 residues. The germline gives CDR1 MNHEY, CDR2 SMNVEV (reference sequence). The trim removed 6 bases at V and 4 bases at J, leaving 4 bases unmatched. This chain's CDR3 is CASSRQGFTGELFF. As DNA, the CDR3 is TGTGCCAGCAGCCGACAGGGGTTCACCGGGGAGCTGTTTTTT.

This clonotype occurred many times. The chain employs TRBV15 and TRBJ1-5; 7 nucleotides align to TRBD1. V lost 4 bases to trimming and J lost 7 bases; unmatched junction nucleotides: 10. The CDR3 contains 15 residues. Germline CDR1 and CDR2: LNHNV and YYDKDF (reference sequence). CDR3 nucleotides: TGTGCCACCAGCACCCTATTCACAGGGGAACAGCCCCAGCATTTT. It specifies CATSTLFTGEQPQHF.

There are a few counts of this clonotype. V gene TRBV4-1 combines with J gene TRBJ2-5; 8 bases align to TRBD2. Germline V lookup: CDR1 MGHRA, CDR2 YSYEKL. CDR3 size: 15 residues. J was trimmed by 2 bases and V by 5 bases; bases with no gene match: 7. Here the CDR3 reads CASSRGVAGQETQYF. The CDR3 nucleotides read TGCGCCAGCAGCAGGGGGGTAGCGGGGCAAGAGACCCAGTACTTC.

This clonotype has a count of ten or more. V usage is TRBV12-3 or TRBV12-4 and J usage is TRBJ2-5, with D hard to call. The CDR3 is 20 amino acids. V lost 6 bases and J lost 4, with 33 bases in between. The CDR3 DNA is TGTGCCAGCAGCCCCGGCTTTGGCGATCTCCCTACAAATGGACGAGAGACCCAGTACTTC. Its translation is CASSPGFGDLPTNGRETQYF.

This chain joins TRBV30 and TRBJ2-3, with 11 bases aligning to TRBD2. The CDR3 covers 16 residues. Trimming removed 2 bases from V and 1 base from J; junction bases left unmatched: 5. Germline loops: CDR1 GTSNPN, CDR2 SVGIG (reference sequence). The CDR3 DNA reads as TGTGCCTGGAGTTCACGACTAGCGGGGCGCACAGATACGCAGTATTTT. Translating gives CAWSSRLAGRTDTQYF.

This clonotype was picked up many times. The chain couples TRBV7-2 to TRBJ2-5, with no clear D. The CDR3 runs to 11 residues. The germline gives CDR1 SGHTA, CDR2 FQGNSA. V dropped 5 bases and J dropped 6 bases, with 7 bases sitting between them. CDR3: CASSDEQTQYF. The CDR3 DNA reads as TGTGCCAGCAGCGACGAGCAGACCCAGTACTTC.

The sample holds many counts of this clonotype. This chain connects TRBV7-9 to TRBJ1-2; D perhaps matches TRBD1 (6 bases). The germline V and J ends were trimmed by 1 base and 4 bases, with 16 bases remaining between them. CDR1 and CDR2 from the germline V gene are SEHNR and FQNEAQ (reference sequence). There are 16 residues in the CDR3. The CDR3 sequence is CASSLGGGVPFYGYTF. The CDR3 nucleotides are TGTGCCAGCAGCTTAGGGGGGGGCGTACCCTTCTATGGCTACACCTTC.

Ten or more counts support this clonotype. The rearrangement joins TRBV20-1 to TRBJ1-5; D not certain. There are 12 residues in the CDR3. The V end was cut by 4 bases, the J end by 4 bases, with 8 bases between. CDR1 is DFQATT, CDR2 SNEGSKA, per germline (reference sequence). CDR3 DNA sequence: TGCAGTGCTATGGGTGGAAATCAGCCCCAGCATTTT. Protein sequence: CSAMGGNQPQHF.

This clonotype has only a few counts. This is likely a read error, given that the CDR3 carries no conserved phenylalanine or tryptophan at its end. This chain links TRBV13 with TRBJ1-1, with a tentative D call TRBD1 (6 bases). V shed 0 bases and J shed 1 base, with 15 bases lying between them. Per germline, CDR1 PRHDT and CDR2 FYEKMQ (reference sequence). The CDR3 extends over 17 amino acids. This CDR3 reads CASSLGSFSGQNTEAFS. CDR3 sequence (DNA): TGTGCCAGCAGCTTAGGTAGCTTTTCGGGACAGAACACTGAAGCTTTCTCT.